These 13 T cell receptor beta chains originate from one sample sequenced in a study of T-cell reconstitution after alpha-beta-depleted transplantation in children. Preparation of the TCRbeta library used unique molecular identifiers. TCRdb reprocessed the PCR reads via MiXCR and lists one record per CDR3 protein. In the table there are around 680,000 distinct CDR3 sequences, 16% of which are singletons. The sequencing here drew on PBMCs from the stem cell graft donor, taken from the stem cell graft. These TCRs come from a human donor who donated a stem cell graft to a child with acute myeloid leukemia.

Comment on this clonotype: A much bigger clone sits one base away, suggesting this may be a read error. The rearrangement joins TRBV12-3 or TRBV12-4 to TRBJ2-1; 7 bases match TRBD1. The CDR3 loop spans 14 amino acids. The CDR3: CASCFGDSHNEQFF. CDR3 nucleotides: TGTGCCAGCTGTTTTGGGGACAGCCACAATGAGCAGTTCTTC.

On this clonotype itself: One base away lies a much larger clone, so this may be a sequencing read error. The J gene is TRBJ1-1, the V gene TRBV29-1, with D possibly TRBD1 on 6 matching bases. CDR1 and CDR2 from the germline V gene are SQVTM and ANQGSEA. This CDR3 region has 10 residues. The CDR3: CCVARGEAFF. CDR3 DNA sequence: TGCTGCGTTGCAAGGGGGGAAGCTTTCTTT.

This clonotype was counted ten times or more. The chain carries TRBV7-9 and TRBJ1-1; D gene ambiguous. Trimming removed 5 bases from V and 1 base from J, with 11 bases in between. The CDR3 contains 14 residues. Germline CDR1 is SEHNR and CDR2 is FQNEAQ (reference sequence). CDR3 region: CASSPARKNTEAFF. The CDR3, as DNA: TGTGCCAGCAGCCCAGCGAGGAAGAACACTGAAGCTTTCTTT.

This clonotype was seen ten or more times. V is TRBV5-6 and J is TRBJ2-3; no definite D call. The V and J ends lost 1 base and 3 bases respectively, with 3 bases between them. The V gene's germline CDR1 is SGHDT and CDR2 YYEEEE. This CDR3 region has 12 residues. CDR3 residues: CASSLLTDTQYF. For the CDR3, the DNA is TGTGCCAGCAGCTTGTTGACAGATACGCAGTATTTT.

This clonotype was counted many times. The rearrangement joins TRBV10-3 to TRBJ1-6; weak D call: TRBD1 (5 bases). The V and J ends lost 0 bases and 7 bases respectively, with 7 bases between them. Per germline, CDR1 ENHRY and CDR2 SYGVKD. The CDR3 has 14 amino acids. The CDR3 region is CAISESAGNSPLHF. Written as DNA, the CDR3 is TGTGCCATCAGTGAGTCGGCAGGGAATTCACCCCTCCACTTT.

In this sample, this clonotype turned up many times. This CDR3 reads CASSFRSSEQYV. The CDR3 DNA follows: TGTGCCAGCAGTTTTAGGAGTTCCGAGCAGTACGTC. The chain links TRBV6-1 to TRBJ2-7; D call uncertain. From germline, CDR1 is MNHNS and CDR2 SASEGT. Deletions cut 5 bases from V and 6 bases from J, with 11 bases between. The CDR3 has 12 amino acids.

There are many counts of this clonotype. The CDR3 DNA follows: TGCAGTAGGAGCCTCGGAGGGGATACGCAGTATTTT. It codes for CSRSLGGDTQYF. J is TRBJ2-3 and V is TRBV20-1; D might be TRBD2 (6 bases). This CDR3 comprises 12 residues. Trimming took off 8 bases at V and 6 bases at J, with 15 bases between the two ends. Germline V gives CDR1 DFQATT, CDR2 SNEGSKA (reference sequence).

The chain couples TRBV7-2 to TRBJ2-4; 7 nucleotides line up with TRBD1. The CDR3 consists of 15 residues. Germline trimming cut 4 bases from V and 5 bases from J; bases unmatched to any gene: 8. The germline V gene encodes CDR1 SGHTA and CDR2 FQGNSA. The CDR3 here is CASSSFDRVENIQYF. CDR3 nucleotide sequence: TGTGCCAGCAGCTCCTTCGACAGGGTGGAAAACATTCAGTACTTC.

This clonotype was recorded at least ten times. The chain recombines TRBV20-1 with TRBJ1-1; no definite D call. The CDR3 has 15 amino acids. In germline, CDR1 is DFQATT, CDR2 SNEGSKA (reference sequence). V lost 1 base, J lost 6 bases, and 18 bases lay in between. CDR3 amino acids: CSARVPPSGYPEAFF. CDR3 coding DNA: TGCAGTGCTAGAGTACCTCCTAGCGGGTACCCTGAAGCTTTCTTT.

The chain combines TRBV7-2 with TRBJ1-5, with TRBD1 as a possible D gene (5 bases). Trimming cost V 3 bases and J 3 bases, with 24 bases left between them. This CDR3 spans 19 amino acids. In germline, CDR1 is SGHTA, CDR2 FQGNSA. The CDR3 loop is CASSFATDISWLYNQPQHF. In DNA form, the CDR3 reads TGTGCCAGCAGCTTTGCGACAGACATCTCATGGTTGTACAATCAGCCCCAGCATTTT.

There are many counts of this clonotype. Written as DNA, the CDR3 is TGCGCCAGCAGCCAAGTGACAGCGAACACTGAAGCTTTCTTT. It specifies CASSQVTANTEAFF. The rearrangement joins TRBV4-3 to TRBJ1-1; possible D gene TRBD1, 5 bases. CDR1 and CDR2 from the germline V gene are LGHNA and YSLEER. This CDR3 comprises 14 residues. The ends were cut back, 1 base at V and 1 base at J, with 7 bases in the middle.

This clonotype came up a few times. The chain uses TRBV12-3 or TRBV12-4 and TRBJ1-6; maybe TRBD1 (6 bases). V shed 4 bases and J shed 6 bases, with 10 bases lying between them. This CDR3 is 14 amino acids long. CDR3 residues: CASSSGQRNSPLHF. CDR3 bases: TGTGCCAGCAGTTCAGGACAGCGTAATTCACCCCTCCACTTT.

The chain uses TRBV5-1 and TRBJ2-1, with a weak D call TRBD2 (6 bases). The CDR3 runs 16 residues. CDR1 SGHRS and CDR2 YFSETQ come from the germline V gene. V lost 7 bases, J lost 3 bases, and 20 bases lay in between. The CDR3 reads CASGFLSGGNYNEQFF. The CDR3 DNA reads TGCGCCAGCGGGTTCCTTAGCGGCGGGAACTACAATGAGCAGTTCTTC.